This T cell receptor (beta chain) was documented in a study of vaccination and CD4 T cells after COVID-19. The sample's treatment: roughly 10-day PBMC culture with coronavirus spike peptide pools or control peptides (ViraFEST assay). For this clonotype: Antigen specificity is unknown. One end of the junction fails to match germline, which may point to a read error.

The study sequenced cultured CD4+ T cell DNA using the Oncomine TCR Beta short-read assay. Using the QIAamp micro DNA kit, genomic DNA was extracted from the CD4+ T cells that had been cultured. TCRdb fed the PCR reads into MiXCR, producing one record per CDR3 protein. The sample lists roughly 16,000 distinct CDR3 sequences, around 31% occurring once. The CDR3 consists of 16 residues. CDR1 and CDR2 from the germline V gene are LNHNV and YYDKDF (reference sequence). Source material: cultured CD4+ T cells from blood. The chain has TRBV15 and TRBJ2-3, with D perhaps TRBD2 (6 bases). The source is a human donor with COVID-19. The CDR3 nucleotides are TGTGCCACCGGCAGAGATCCTACTAGCCGGCCAGATACGCAGTATTTT. Protein: CATGRDPTSRPDTQYF.